The 18 T cell receptor beta chains in this list originate from one sample, sequenced in a study of CD8 T cells in ankylosing spondylitis. TCRdb reprocessed the 5' RACE reads via MiXCR and lists one record per CDR3 protein. There are approximately 210,000 distinct CDR3 sequences in the sample; around 13% occur only once, and 15% to 20% lies in the top ten. Sequences were obtained from blood, either unsorted or a sorted T cell fraction (not recorded which). All receptors derive from a male donor with ankylosing spondylitis or in good health (not recorded which).

The rearrangement links TRBV4-2 to TRBJ2-7; TRBD2 matches 8 bases. Germline values: CDR1 LGHNA, CDR2 YNFKEQ. CDR3 size: 14 residues. With V trimmed by 8 bases and J by 0 bases, 6 bases remained unmatched. The CDR3 loop reads CASQESGSSYEQYF. CDR3 DNA sequence: TGTGCCAGCCAAGAAAGCGGGAGCTCCTACGAGCAGTACTTC.

The chain carries TRBV5-1 and TRBJ1-2; D is uncertain. The CDR3 runs 15 residues. Germline V gene data show CDR1 as SGHRS and CDR2 as YFSETQ. The V end was cut by 0 bases, the J end by 5 bases, with 14 bases between. CDR3 sequence (DNA): TGCGCCAGCAGCTTGGGGGCAGAGCTATTGTATGGCTACACCTTC. This sequence encodes CASSLGAELLYGYTF.

This chain joins TRBV4-2 and TRBJ2-7, with TRBD2 matching 7 bases. CDR3 size: 18 residues. V trimming: 2 bases; J trimming: 2 bases; junction bases outside the gene matches: 15. Germline CDR1 is LGHNA and CDR2 is YNFKEQ. CDR3 sequence reads: CASSQYSGTNPNPYEQYF. For the CDR3, the DNA is TGTGCCAGCAGCCAATACAGCGGGACCAACCCGAACCCCTACGAGCAGTACTTC.

The chain couples TRBV9 to TRBJ2-7, with 9 positions matching TRBD2. V dropped 0 bases and J dropped 8; count of bases not matched to a gene: 15. Germline values: CDR1 SGDLS, CDR2 YYNGEE. CDR3 length: 17 residues. As DNA, the CDR3 is TGTGCCAGCAGCGTAGCTCGGGCTAGCGGGGATCCTACGAAGCAGTACTTC. Its translation is CASSVARASGDPTKQYF.

Regarding this clonotype: Since a much larger clone is just one base distant, this may be a read error. The chain has TRBV4-2 and TRBJ1-2; D gene unclear. The CDR3 contains 14 residues. V was pared by 0 bases and J by 12 bases, with 17 bases between. Germline V gene lookup returns CDR1 LGHNA and CDR2 YNFKEQ. The CDR3 protein is CASSQDGELGGHTF. CDR3 DNA sequence: TGTGCCAGCAGCCAAGATGGGGAATTGGGAGGCCACACCTTC.

This clonotype was counted ten times or more. The chain carries TRBV4-2 and TRBJ2-7; 13 positions agree with TRBD2. Unmatched junction bases numbered 7, after V lost 0 bases and J lost 2 bases. The CDR3 spans 18 residues. Germline assignment: CDR1 LGHNA and CDR2 YNFKEQ. The CDR3, as DNA: TGTGCCAGCAGCCAAGAGGGTAGGGGACTAGCGGGGCCCTACGAGCAGTACTTC. Protein product: CASSQEGRGLAGPYEQYF.

The chain recombines TRBV30 with TRBJ2-7; D not resolved. The V end was cut by 1 base, the J end by 2 bases, with 6 bases between. Germline loops: CDR1 GTSNPN, CDR2 SVGIG (reference sequence). The length of the CDR3 is 12 residues. In DNA form, the CDR3 reads TGTGCCTGGAGTGGGTCCCCCTACGAGCAGTACTTC. Amino acids: CAWSGSPYEQYF.

This clonotype was observed at least ten times. The chain is built from TRBV27 and TRBJ2-1, with D unresolved. V lost 2 bases and J 0 bases, leaving 8 bases between the germline ends. The CDR3 contains 15 residues. CDR1 MNHEY and CDR2 SMNVEV come from the germline V gene (reference sequence). CDR3 sequence reads: CASSLDKSSYNEQFF. The CDR3 DNA follows: TGTGCCAGCAGTTTAGACAAGAGCTCCTACAATGAGCAGTTCTTC.

Points on this clonotype: A much larger clone is a single base away; this may be a read error. The rearrangement links TRBV12-3 or TRBV12-4 to TRBJ1-1; a weak D match, TRBD1 (5 bases). V lost 3 bases, J lost 4 bases, and 12 bases lay in between. The CDR3 has 14 residues. CDR3 DNA sequence: TGTGCCAGCAGTTTTTTTTCCAGGGTCACTGAAGCTTTCTTT. Translation: CASSFFSRVTEAFF.

This clonotype was picked up a small number of times. This chain links TRBV5-1 with TRBJ2-7; TRBD1 might be the D (6 bases). Germline values: CDR1 SGHRS, CDR2 YFSETQ. V was shortened by 0 bases and J by 0 bases, with 10 bases between the two germline ends. The CDR3 totals 15 residues. CDR3 DNA: TGCGCCAGCAGCTTGGGGACAGAGGTCTCCTACGAGCAGTACTTC. As protein: CASSLGTEVSYEQYF.

This sequence joins TRBV7-2 and TRBJ2-1, with D possibly called TRBD1 or TRBD2 (5 bases each). CDR1 SGHTA and CDR2 FQGNSA come from the germline V gene. The CDR3 consists of 16 residues. Trimming removed 4 bases at V and 8 bases at J, with 21 bases between. As DNA, the CDR3 is TGTGCCAGCAGCTCACCCGGGACCTTCACCGGGGATGAGCAGTTCTTC. Translating gives CASSSPGTFTGDEQFF. The full variable domain, its missing parts supplied by reference TRBV7-2 and TRBJ2-1, is GAGVSQSPSNKVTEKGKDVELRCDPISGHTALYWYRQSLGQGLEFLIYFQGNSAPDKSGLPSDRFSAERTGGSVSTLTIQRTQQEDSAVYLCASSSPGTFTGDEQFFGPGTRLTVL.

This clonotype was observed a few times. The chain is built from TRBV5-5 and TRBJ1-1; D unclear. With 4 bases removed from V and 8 bases from J, the gap between germline ends came to 9 bases. This CDR3 spans 11 amino acids. Germline V gives CDR1 SGHKS, CDR2 YYEKEE (reference sequence). CDR3 nucleotides: TGTGCCAGCAGCCCCTTTGGGGAAGCTTTCTTT. Amino acid sequence: CASSPFGEAFF.

The gene calls are TRBV12-3 or TRBV12-4 and TRBJ2-7, with D possibly TRBD1 on 6 matching bases. Trimming shortened V by 6 bases and J by 0 bases, and 9 bases separated the two germline ends. The CDR3 has 13 amino acids. The CDR3 DNA follows: TGTGCCAGCAGATCGGACAGCTCCTACGAGCAGTACTTC. Its translation: CASRSDSSYEQYF.

This chain connects TRBV28 to TRBJ2-7; tentatively, D is TRBD1 (5 bases). Germline CDR1 is MDHEN and CDR2 is SYDVKM. This CDR3 comprises 14 residues. Trimming removed 2 bases at V and 4 bases at J, with 12 bases between. For the CDR3, the DNA is TGTGCCAGCAGTTTACAGGGAAAGGGATACGAGCAGTACTTC. Translating gives CASSLQGKGYEQYF.

This clonotype was seen only a few times. The rearrangement joins TRBV7-2 to TRBJ2-1; 12 bases are a match to TRBD2. J gave up 3 bases and V 5 bases, and 2 bases lay outside the gene matches. Germline loops: CDR1 SGHTA, CDR2 FQGNSA. CDR3 length: 15 residues. The CDR3 nucleotides read TGTGCCAGCAGCAGACTAGCGGGAGACTACAATGAGCAGTTCTTC. It codes for CASSRLAGDYNEQFF. Filled out from reference TRBV7-2 and TRBJ2-1, the complete variable domain reads GAGVSQSPSNKVTEKGKDVELRCDPISGHTALYWYRQSLGQGLEFLIYFQGNSAPDKSGLPSDRFSAERTGGSVSTLTIQRTQQEDSAVYLCASSRLAGDYNEQFFGPGTRLTVL.

This clonotype was counted between two and nine times. CDR3 sequence (DNA): TGTGCCAGCAGTTACTCGGGGGGACAGGGCACTGAAGCTTTCTTT. Protein sequence: CASSYSGGQGTEAFF. This chain links TRBV6-5 with TRBJ1-1, with 9 nucleotides matching TRBD1. Trimming cost V 0 bases and J 4 bases; bases outside gene matches: 3. CDR1 MNHEY and CDR2 SVGAGI come from the germline V gene. The CDR3 sequence is 15 residues long.

V is TRBV5-1 and J is TRBJ1-5; D perhaps matches TRBD1 (5 bases). CDR1 is SGHRS and CDR2 is YFSETQ in the germline V gene. The CDR3 runs to 14 residues. The ends were cut back, 5 bases at V and 0 bases at J, with 9 bases in the middle. The CDR3 nucleotides read TGCGCCAGCAGGCCGGGGGATAGCAATCAGCCCCAGCATTTT. Translated: CASRPGDSNQPQHF.

The chain employs TRBV28 and TRBJ2-5; D possibly uses TRBD1 or TRBD2 (5 bases each). Germline lookup yields CDR1 MDHEN and CDR2 SYDVKM. The germline V and J ends were trimmed by 7 bases and 0 bases, with 15 bases remaining between them. The CDR3 consists of 15 residues. The CDR3 DNA follows: TGTGCCAGCACCGCCGGGACCCTGAACCAAGAGACCCAGTACTTC. It specifies CASTAGTLNQETQYF. Full variable domain (outside the CDR3, taken from reference TRBV28 and TRBJ2-5): DVKVTQSSRYLVKRTGEKVFLECVQDMDHENMFWYRQDPGLGLRLIYFSYDVKMKEKGDIPEGYSVSREKKERFSLILESASTNQTSMYLCASTAGTLNQETQYFGPGTRLLVL.